The rows below give T cell receptor beta chains drawn from one sample of a study of T cell responses to AZD1222 COVID-19 vaccine. The data were produced by immunoSEQ multiplex PCR, yet TCRdb's version contains in-frame clones alone and is incomplete. Counted here are 90,000 to 150,000 clones, approximately 85% occurring once; the ten biggest clones make up just under 9.5%. Sequenced material: peripheral blood, taken on day 0 of AZD1222 vaccination. The source of these receptors is an adult in good health. The CDR3 runs from the conserved cysteine through the conserved F or W. Fields, in order: D gene, clone size, V gene, J gene, CDR3 protein, CDR3 DNA. The D gene is left open where the match is weak. Not all rows give a size; the values are once, few, many and, for expanded clones, a class.

>TRBD1|-|TRBV29-1|TRBJ2-7
CSATGTGSVEQYF
TGCAGCGCCACCGGGACAGGGTCGGTCGAGCAGTACTTC
>-|-|TRBV29-1|TRBJ1-2
CSVVDTINYGYTF
TGCAGCGTTGTAGACACAATTAACTATGGCTACACCTTC
>-|-|TRBV29-1|TRBJ2-7
CSVRLGFEQYF
TGCAGCGTAAGGTTGGGATTCGAGCAGTACTTC
>-|-|TRBV5-1|TRBJ1-6
CASSLGQSYNSPLHF
TGCGCCAGCAGCTTGGGACAGAGCTATAATTCACCCCTCCACTTT
>TRBD1|few|TRBV6-4|TRBJ2-3
CASSDRGDTQYF
TGTGCCAGCAGCGACAGGGGAGATACGCAGTATTTT
>-|-|TRBV7-9|TRBJ2-3
CASSLERGDTQYF
TGTGCCAGCAGCTTAGAACGTGGAGATACGCAGTATTTT
>TRBD1|-|TRBV7-2|TRBJ1-2
CASSGPGGNYGYTF
TGTGCCAGCAGCGGCCCAGGGGGGAACTATGGCTACACCTTC
>-|-|TRBV5-1|TRBJ1-3
CASSLAGGDGNTIYF
TGCGCCAGCAGCTTGGCTGGGGGAGATGGAAACACCATATATTTT
>TRBD2|-|TRBV4-2|TRBJ2-2
CATTKTHASGNTGELFF
TGTGCCACCACGAAAACCCATGCTAGCGGGAACACCGGGGAGCTGTTTTTT
>TRBD2|-|TRBV7-2|TRBJ2-1
CASSVASGSGWNEQFF
TGTGCCAGCAGCGTGGCTAGCGGGAGTGGTTGGAATGAGCAGTTCTTC
>-|-|TRBV19|TRBJ1-2
CASSIRTVNYGYTF
TGTGCCAGTAGTATCCGGACAGTTAACTATGGCTACACCTTC
>-|-|TRBV11-3|TRBJ2-1
CASSLGGAAYNEQFF
TGTGCCAGCAGCTTAGGGGGGGCCGCCTACAATGAGCAGTTCTTC
>-|-|TRBV7-3|TRBJ1-4
CASSPDRVKLFF
TGTGCCAGCAGCCCCGACCGGGTAAAACTGTTTTTT
>TRBD2|-|TRBV11-2|TRBJ2-7
CASSVSASGGSNEQYF
TGTGCCAGCAGCGTTTCCGCTAGCGGGGGATCTAACGAGCAGTACTTC
>-|-|TRBV3-1/TRBV3-2|TRBJ2-7
CASSHDNSYEQYF
TGTGCCAGCAGCCATGACAACTCCTACGAGCAGTACTTC
>-|-|TRBV29-1|TRBJ2-3
CSVGTGGTDTQYF
TGCAGCGTTGGCACGGGAGGCACAGATACGCAGTATTTT
>-|few|TRBV19|TRBJ1-2
CASSIDPGNYGYTF
TGTGCCAGTAGTATAGATCCAGGGAACTATGGCTACACCTTC
>TRBD2|few|TRBV6-1|TRBJ2-7
CASSDASSGGFEQYF
TGTGCCAGCAGTGACGCCTCTAGCGGGGGCTTTGAGCAGTACTTC
>-|-|TRBV5-1|TRBJ2-3
CASSLALGSGDTQYF
TGCGCCAGCAGCTTGGCTCTTGGGTCTGGGGATACGCAGTATTTT
>-|-|TRBV28|TRBJ1-5
CASRPNRDQPQHF
TGTGCCAGCAGACCGAATAGGGATCAGCCCCAGCATTTT
>TRBD1|-|TRBV27|TRBJ2-7
CASSSRTGWNEQYF
TGTGCCAGCAGTTCACGGACAGGGTGGAACGAGCAGTACTTC
>-|-|TRBV19|TRBJ2-2
CASRTGRQNTGELFF
TGTGCCAGTAGAACAGGAAGGCAGAACACCGGGGAGCTGTTTTTT
>TRBD2|-|TRBV19|TRBJ2-3
CASSIDLGTSGRAGGTDTQYF
TGTGCCAGTAGTATAGACCTCGGGACTAGCGGGAGGGCCGGGGGCACAGATACGCAGTATTTT
>-|-|TRBV5-1|TRBJ2-5
CASSANVQETQYF
TGCGCCAGCAGCGCTAACGTCCAAGAGACCCAGTACTTC
>-|-|TRBV18|TRBJ1-2
CASSPLISTDYGYTF
TGTGCCAGCTCACCACTGATCTCGACAGACTATGGCTACACCTTC
>-|-|TRBV11-3|TRBJ2-7
CASSLGGQIVYEQYF
TGTGCCAGCAGCTTAGGTGGCCAGATTGTCTACGAGCAGTACTTC
>TRBD2|-|TRBV7-2|TRBJ2-7
CASSSGLAGVLEQYF
TGTGCCAGCAGCTCGGGACTAGCGGGGGTGTTGGAGCAGTACTTC
>-|-|TRBV6-2/TRBV6-3|TRBJ1-2
CASSRSTRTAPDYGYTF
TGTGCCAGCAGTCGCTCGACACGGACGGCTCCAGACTATGGCTACACCTTC
>-|once|TRBV3-1/TRBV3-2|TRBJ1-2
CASSQDNLYYTF
TGTGCCAGCAGCCAAGATAACCTTTACTACACCTTC
>TRBD1|-|TRBV4-2|TRBJ1-6
CASSQELGDRNHYNSPLHF
TGTGCCAGCAGCCAAGAGCTGGGGGACAGGAACCATTATAATTCACCCCTCCACTTT
>TRBD1|few|TRBV30|TRBJ1-5
CAWSSQGDQPQHF
TGTGCCTGGAGTTCCCAGGGGGATCAGCCCCAGCATTTT
>-|-|TRBV5-6|TRBJ2-3
CASSVGGADTQYF
TGTGCCAGCAGCGTGGGCGGGGCAGATACGCAGTATTTT
>-|-|TRBV2|TRBJ2-3
CASSENRGGTDTQYF
TGTGCCAGCAGTGAAAATCGGGGTGGCACAGATACGCAGTATTTT
>-|-|TRBV6-6|TRBJ1-1
CASRFPGGYTEAFF
TGTGCCAGCCGGTTCCCGGGGGGGTACACTGAAGCTTTCTTT
>-|-|TRBV3-1/TRBV3-2|TRBJ2-2
CASSHPARGNTGELFF
TGTGCCAGCAGCCACCCAGCGCGGGGGAACACCGGGGAGCTGTTTTTT
>-|-|TRBV6-2/TRBV6-3|TRBJ1-5
CASSYSRTPSNQPQHF
TGTGCCAGCAGTTACTCCCGGACACCGAGCAATCAGCCCCAGCATTTT
>TRBD2|-|TRBV2|TRBJ2-7
CASSPQSGGGGEQYF
TGTGCCAGCAGTCCCCAGAGCGGGGGAGGGGGCGAGCAGTACTTC
>TRBD1|-|TRBV2|TRBJ1-5
CASSIDRGGGLSNQPQHF
TGTGCCAGCAGTATCGACAGGGGAGGAGGGTTAAGCAATCAGCCCCAGCATTTT
>-|-|TRBV24-1|TRBJ1-1
CATSTTQPTEAFF
TGTGCCACCAGTACTACCCAACCCACTGAAGCTTTCTTT
>TRBD1|-|TRBV19|TRBJ1-1
CASSTRQGATEAFF
TGTGCCAGTAGTACCCGACAGGGGGCCACTGAAGCTTTCTTT
>-|-|TRBV5-4|TRBJ1-2
CASNSGGYGYTF
TGTGCCAGCAACTCTGGGGGGTATGGCTACACCTTC
>TRBD1|once|TRBV6-4|TRBJ2-2
CASSQTGANTGELFF
TGTGCCAGCAGTCAGACAGGGGCAAACACCGGGGAGCTGTTTTTT
>-|-|TRBV27|TRBJ2-3
CASSLSVVAPSTDTQYF
TGTGCCAGCAGTTTATCGGTGGTAGCGCCTAGCACAGATACGCAGTATTTT
>-|-|TRBV6-4|TRBJ1-5
CASSEQVFNQPQHF
TGTGCCAGCAGTGAACAGGTTTTCAATCAGCCCCAGCATTTT
>TRBD2|few|TRBV11-3|TRBJ2-3
CASSLSGRQGDTQYF
TGTGCCAGCAGTCTTAGCGGGAGGCAAGGAGATACGCAGTATTTT
>-|once|TRBV3-1/TRBV3-2|TRBJ2-7
CASSQVPTSYEQYF
TGTGCCAGCAGCCAAGTGCCCACCTCCTACGAGCAGTACTTC
>-|-|TRBV6-5|TRBJ2-7
CASSLRADYEQYF
TGTGCCAGCAGTTTACGGGCCGACTACGAGCAGTACTTC
>TRBD2|-|TRBV5-3|TRBJ2-1
CARTYPGLVNSDEQFF
TGTGCCAGAACCTACCCAGGACTAGTTAATTCCGATGAGCAGTTCTTC
>-|few|TRBV6-5|TRBJ2-7
CASSPDLRAYEQYF
TGTGCCAGCAGTCCAGACCTCAGGGCCTACGAGCAGTACTTC
>-|-|TRBV19|TRBJ1-5
CASSIVLTAYQPQHF
TGTGCCAGTAGTATAGTTCTGACAGCCTATCAGCCCCAGCATTTT